These 3 T cell receptor beta chains originate from one sample sequenced in a study of identical twins. TCRdb fed the 5' RACE reads into MiXCR, producing one record per CDR3 protein. The sample gives 210,000 or so distinct CDR3 sequences, 6% to 9% of which show up once; 1.9% is in the top ten. This sample also belongs to another study, concerning yellow fever vaccine responses in identical twins.

The sequenced sample was memory (CD45RO+) T cells sorted from blood. These TCRs come from a woman between 18 and 29 years old in good health.

This clonotype has more than one count but fewer than ten. V usage is TRBV7-9 and J usage is TRBJ2-2; 8 bases match TRBD1. The germline gives CDR1 SEHNR, CDR2 FQNEAQ (reference sequence). The CDR3 has 16 residues. V trimming: 5 bases; J trimming: 2 bases; junction bases outside the gene matches: 7. This CDR3 is CASSELTGDNTGELFF. CDR3 bases: TGTGCCAGCAGCGAATTGACAGGGGACAACACCGGGGAGCTGTTTTTT.

In its sample, this clonotype was seen many times. The V call is TRBV29-1, the J call TRBJ2-5; 7 positions agree with TRBD1. Germline V gene sequence: CDR1 SQVTM, CDR2 ANQGSEA. The CDR3 totals 14 residues. V was pared by 6 bases and J by 1 base, with 8 bases of the junction left unmatched. CDR3 sequence: CSVGKGQIQETQYF. The CDR3 nucleotides read TGCAGCGTGGGGAAGGGACAGATCCAAGAGACCCAGTACTTC.

This clonotype has a count of ten or more. The J gene is TRBJ2-7, the V gene TRBV27; D is unresolved. Germline V gene data show CDR1 as MNHEY and CDR2 as SMNVEV (reference sequence). CDR3 length: 13 residues. With 5 bases removed from V and 2 bases from J, the gap between germline ends came to 10 bases. CDR3 sequence (DNA): TGTGCCAGCAGTCTCCAAAATACCTACGAGCAGTACTTC. This encodes CASSLQNTYEQYF.